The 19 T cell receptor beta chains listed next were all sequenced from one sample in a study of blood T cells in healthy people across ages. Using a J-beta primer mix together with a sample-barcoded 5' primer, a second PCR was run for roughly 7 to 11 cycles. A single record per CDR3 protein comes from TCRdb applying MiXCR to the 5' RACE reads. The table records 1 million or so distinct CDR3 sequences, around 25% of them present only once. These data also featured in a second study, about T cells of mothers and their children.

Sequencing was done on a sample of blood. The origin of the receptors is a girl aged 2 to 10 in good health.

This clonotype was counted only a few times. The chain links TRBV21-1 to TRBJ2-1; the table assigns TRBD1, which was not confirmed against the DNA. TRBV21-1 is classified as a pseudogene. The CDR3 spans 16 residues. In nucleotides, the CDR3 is TGTGCCAGCAGCAAAGAGGCCCCCCACGTATACAATGAGCAGTTCTTC. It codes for CASSKEAPHVYNEQFF.

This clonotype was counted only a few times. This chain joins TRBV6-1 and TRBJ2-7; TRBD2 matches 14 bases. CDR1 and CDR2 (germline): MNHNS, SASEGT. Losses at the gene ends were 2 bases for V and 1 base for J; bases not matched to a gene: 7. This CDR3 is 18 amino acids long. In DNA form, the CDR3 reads TGTGCCAGCAGTGAAATCTCCGGGACTAGCGGGGGATCCTACGAGCAGTACTTC. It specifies CASSEISGTSGGSYEQYF.

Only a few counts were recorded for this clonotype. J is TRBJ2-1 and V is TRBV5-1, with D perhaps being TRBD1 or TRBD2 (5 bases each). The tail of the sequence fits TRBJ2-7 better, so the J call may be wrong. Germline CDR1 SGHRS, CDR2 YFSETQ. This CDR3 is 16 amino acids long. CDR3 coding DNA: TGCGCCAGCAGCCCTCGACGGGACGACGCTGTTGGGGAGCAGTACTTC. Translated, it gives CASSPRRDDAVGEQYF.

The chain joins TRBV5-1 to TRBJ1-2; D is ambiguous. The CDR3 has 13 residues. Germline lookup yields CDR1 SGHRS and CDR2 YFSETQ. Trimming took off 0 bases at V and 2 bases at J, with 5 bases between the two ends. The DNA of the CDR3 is TGCGCCAGCAGCTTGGAGGAGAACTATGGCTACACCTTC. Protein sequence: CASSLEENYGYTF.

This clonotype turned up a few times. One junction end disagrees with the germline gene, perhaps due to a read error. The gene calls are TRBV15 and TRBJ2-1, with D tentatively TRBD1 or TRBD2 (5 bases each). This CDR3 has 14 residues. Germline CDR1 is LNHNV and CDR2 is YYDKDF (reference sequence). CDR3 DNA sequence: TGTGCCACCAGCGACCGGGGCTCCAACAATGAGCAGTTCTTC. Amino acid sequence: CATSDRGSNNEQFF.

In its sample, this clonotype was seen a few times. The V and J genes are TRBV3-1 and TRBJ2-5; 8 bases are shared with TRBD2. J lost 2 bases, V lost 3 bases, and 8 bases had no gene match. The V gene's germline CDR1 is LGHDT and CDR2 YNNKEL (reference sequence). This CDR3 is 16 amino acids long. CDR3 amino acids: CASSHEIAGLQETQYF. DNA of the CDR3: TGTGCCAGCAGCCACGAGATAGCGGGGTTACAAGAGACCCAGTACTTC.

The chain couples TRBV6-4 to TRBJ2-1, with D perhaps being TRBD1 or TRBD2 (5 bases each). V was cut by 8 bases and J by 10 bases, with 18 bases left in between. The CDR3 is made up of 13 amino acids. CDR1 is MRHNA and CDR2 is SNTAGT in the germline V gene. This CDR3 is CASAALGRTEQFF. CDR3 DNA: TGTGCCAGCGCGGCCCTGGGACGAACGGAGCAGTTCTTC.

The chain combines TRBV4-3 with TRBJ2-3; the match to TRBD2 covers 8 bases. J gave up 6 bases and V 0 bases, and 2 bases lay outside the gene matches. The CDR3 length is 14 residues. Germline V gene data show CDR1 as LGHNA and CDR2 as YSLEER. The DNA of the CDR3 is TGCGCCAGCAGCCAAGATCGGGAGGGGGATACGCAGTATTTT. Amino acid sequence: CASSQDREGDTQYF.

CDR3 sequence reads: CATSDLWGNEQFF. The DNA of the CDR3 is TGTGCCACCAGTGATTTGTGGGGGAATGAGCAGTTCTTC. The chain is built from TRBV24-1 and TRBJ2-1; tentatively, D is TRBD1 or TRBD2 (5 bases each). The germline gives CDR1 KGHDR, CDR2 SFDVKD. V lost 0 bases and J lost 7, with 6 bases in between. This CDR3 has 13 residues.

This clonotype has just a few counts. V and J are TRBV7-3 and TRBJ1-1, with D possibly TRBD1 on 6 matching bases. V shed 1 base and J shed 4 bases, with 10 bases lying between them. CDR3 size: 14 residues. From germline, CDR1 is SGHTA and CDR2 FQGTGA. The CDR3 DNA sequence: TGTGCCAGCAGCTTAATCTTAGGGGGCACTGAAGCTTTCTTT. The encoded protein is CASSLILGGTEAFF. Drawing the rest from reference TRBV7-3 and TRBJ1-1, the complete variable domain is GAGVSQTPSNKVTEKGKYVELRCDPISGHTALYWYRQSLGQGPEFLIYFQGTGAADDSGLPNDRFFAVRPEGSVSTLKIQRTERGDSAVYLCASSLILGGTEAFFGQGTRLTVV.

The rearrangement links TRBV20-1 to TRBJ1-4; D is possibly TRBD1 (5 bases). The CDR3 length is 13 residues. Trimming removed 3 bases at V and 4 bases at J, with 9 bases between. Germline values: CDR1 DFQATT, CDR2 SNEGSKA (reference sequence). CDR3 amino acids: CSASKGNNEKLFF. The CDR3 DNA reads TGCAGTGCTAGTAAGGGGAATAATGAAAAACTGTTTTTT.

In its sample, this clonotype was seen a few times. The CDR3 DNA follows: TGTGCCAGCAGCCGAACCGGGACAGGACTTTACGAGCAGTACTTC. Translating gives CASSRTGTGLYEQYF. This chain connects TRBV28 to TRBJ2-7, with 8 bases fitting TRBD1. Per germline, CDR1 MDHEN and CDR2 SYDVKM. This CDR3 contains 15 residues. Losses at the gene ends were 6 bases for V and 4 bases for J; bases not matched to a gene: 11.

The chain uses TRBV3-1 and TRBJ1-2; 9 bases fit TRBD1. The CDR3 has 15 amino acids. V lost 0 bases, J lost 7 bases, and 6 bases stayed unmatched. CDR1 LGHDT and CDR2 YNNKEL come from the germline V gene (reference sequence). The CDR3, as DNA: TGTGCCAGCAGCCAAGATAGGGCGACAGGGGGTGGCTACACCTTC. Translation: CASSQDRATGGGYTF. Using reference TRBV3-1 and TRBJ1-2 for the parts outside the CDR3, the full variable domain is DTAVSQTPKYLVTQMGNDKSIKCEQNLGHDTMYWYKQDSKKFLKIMFSYNNKELIINETVPNRFSPKSPDKAHLNLHINSLELGDSAVYFCASSQDRATGGGYTFGSGTRLTVV.

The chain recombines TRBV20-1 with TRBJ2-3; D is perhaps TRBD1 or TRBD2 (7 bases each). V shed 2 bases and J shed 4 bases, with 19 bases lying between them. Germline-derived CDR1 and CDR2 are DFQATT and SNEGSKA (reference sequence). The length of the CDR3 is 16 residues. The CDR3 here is CSARISRAGGADTQYF. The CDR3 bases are TGCAGTGCTAGAATAAGTCGGGCAGGGGGGGCAGATACGCAGTATTTT.

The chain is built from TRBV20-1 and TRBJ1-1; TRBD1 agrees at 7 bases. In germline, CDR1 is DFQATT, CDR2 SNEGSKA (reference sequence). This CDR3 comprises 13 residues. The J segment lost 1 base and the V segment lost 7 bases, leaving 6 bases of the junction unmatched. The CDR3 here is CSGIGQANTEAFF. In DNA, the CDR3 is TGCAGTGGAATCGGACAGGCGAACACTGAAGCTTTCTTT.

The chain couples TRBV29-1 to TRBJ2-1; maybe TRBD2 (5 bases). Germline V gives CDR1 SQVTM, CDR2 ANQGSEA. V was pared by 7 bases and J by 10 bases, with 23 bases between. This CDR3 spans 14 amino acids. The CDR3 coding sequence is TGCAGCGCCGGAGGAGCGACCCCACCCCCGGAGCAGTTCTTC. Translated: CSAGGATPPPEQFF.

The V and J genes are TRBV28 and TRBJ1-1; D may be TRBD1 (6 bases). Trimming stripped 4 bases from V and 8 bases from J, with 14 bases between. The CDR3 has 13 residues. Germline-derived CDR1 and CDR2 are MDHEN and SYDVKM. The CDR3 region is CASSWGGSVEAFF. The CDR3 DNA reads TGTGCCAGCAGTTGGGGGGGCTCTGTGGAAGCTTTCTTT.

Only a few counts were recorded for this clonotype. Written as DNA, the CDR3 is TGTGCCACCAAGCCCGAAGGCTACGAGCAGTACTTC. Protein product: CATKPEGYEQYF. The V gene is TRBV7-8, the J gene TRBJ2-7; no reliable D call. The CDR3 is made up of 12 amino acids. Trimming took off 10 bases at V and 3 bases at J, with 13 bases between the two ends. Germline CDR1 and CDR2: SGHVS and FQNEAQ.

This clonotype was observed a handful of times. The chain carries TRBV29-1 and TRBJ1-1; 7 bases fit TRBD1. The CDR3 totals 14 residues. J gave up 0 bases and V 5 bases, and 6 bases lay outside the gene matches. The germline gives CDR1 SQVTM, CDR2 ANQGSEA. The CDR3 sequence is CSVLDRPLNTEAFF. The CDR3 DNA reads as TGCAGCGTTCTGGACAGGCCATTGAACACTGAAGCTTTCTTT.